The clone carrying this T cell receptor (beta chain) came up a few times. Its antigen is not known. After 5'RACE with constant-segment primers, TCR alpha and TCR beta cDNA libraries carrying sample barcodes and UMIs were obtained. TCRdb itself ran the 5' RACE reads through MiXCR, one entry per CDR3 protein. The repertoire has hundreds of thousands of distinct CDR3 sequences, roughly a fifth of them found once; the top ten carry 8.4%. There are 15 residues in the CDR3. Trimming at V came to 2 bases and at J to 1 base, leaving 3 bases not matched to a gene. The data belong to a study of T-cell memory formation after mild COVID-19. Study background: Largely donor-specific sequence clusters came from two donors.

Study results and limitations: Prior to infection, memory already included some responding clones, suggesting cross-reactive memory joined. Contracting clones, day 15 to 85, had balanced CD4/CD8, and later expanders favored CD4+.

The sample taken for sequencing was PBMCs or a T cell subset sorted from them (not recorded which). The chain has TRBV23-1 and TRBJ2-5, with TRBD2 matching over 8 bases. TRBV23-1 is classed as an ORF, of uncertain function. The TCR originated in an adult woman who had mild COVID-19 (a few samples of this study predate the infection). Cell type and time point are not known. The CDR3 is CASSQPTSGQETQYF. In DNA form, the CDR3 reads TGCGCCAGCAGTCAACCTACTAGCGGCCAAGAGACCCAGTACTTC.